These 28 T cell receptor beta chains were all obtained from the same sample, sequenced in a study of blood T cell repertoires in COVID-19. Here immunoSEQ multiplex PCR was the method, and the copy in TCRdb shows in-frame clones only, minus some. The data show about 55,000 clones, around 86% seen once. The sample consisted of peripheral blood. These receptors all come from a woman aged 55-69 years with acute or convalescent COVID-19.

V usage is TRBV3-1 (or the pseudogene TRBV3-2) and J usage is TRBJ1-1, with a weak D call TRBD1 (6 bases). V lost 3 bases and J lost 1, with 18 bases in between. CDR3 length equals 17 residues. Per germline, CDR1 LGHDT and CDR2 YNNKEL (reference sequence). Here the CDR3 reads CASSHLGGGLGNTEAFF. The CDR3 bases are TGTGCCAGCAGCCACCTAGGGGGGGGCCTGGGGAACACTGAAGCTTTCTTT.

The CDR3: CASSEKSGAGANVLTF. CDR3 in DNA: TGTGCCAGCAGTGAAAAGTCCGGGGCTGGGGCCAACGTCCTGACTTTC. The gene calls are TRBV6-1 and TRBJ2-6; TRBD2 might be the D (5 bases). This CDR3 has 16 amino acids. V was trimmed by 2 bases and J by 2 bases, leaving 10 bases between them. Germline V gives CDR1 MNHNS, CDR2 SASEGT.

This chain links TRBV7-2 with TRBJ2-2, with D perhaps TRBD2 (6 bases). Germline CDR1 reads SGHTA; CDR2 reads FQGNSA. The length of the CDR3 is 14 residues. The V end lost 11 bases, the J end lost 1 base, and 14 bases lay between the germline ends. CDR3 region: CAVGTLGNTGELFF. The CDR3, as DNA: TGTGCCGTCGGGACTCTTGGGAACACCGGGGAGCTGTTTTTT.

The chain joins TRBV9 to TRBJ2-6, with a possible D match to TRBD1 (5 bases). CDR1 and CDR2 (germline): SGDLS, YYNGEE. CDR3 length: 16 residues. V lost 0 bases to trimming and J lost 0 bases, with 7 bases between them. CDR3 sequence: CASSVGQSSGANVLTF. As DNA, the CDR3 is TGTGCCAGCAGCGTAGGACAGAGCTCTGGGGCCAACGTCCTGACTTTC. Together with reference TRBV9 and TRBJ2-6, the CDR3 gives the full variable domain: DSGVTQTPKHLITATGQRVTLRCSPRSGDLSVYWYQQSLDQGLQFLIQYYNGEERAKGNILERFSAQQFPDLHSELNLSSLELGDSALYFCASSVGQSSGANVLTFGAGSRLTVL.

The V gene is TRBV14, the J gene TRBJ1-4; TRBD1 matches at 7 bases. Losses at the gene ends were 3 bases for V and 8 bases for J; bases not matched to a gene: 9. CDR3 length equals 15 residues. Per the germline V gene, CDR1 is SGHDN and CDR2 is FVKESK. This chain's CDR3 is CASSHLRQGQEKLFF. CDR3 in DNA: TGTGCCAGCAGCCACCTTCGACAGGGTCAGGAAAAACTGTTTTTT.

The CDR3 loop is CASSLPTGGRAEQYF. CDR3 DNA: TGTGCCAGCAGTTTACCCACAGGGGGCAGAGCCGAGCAGTACTTC. The V call is TRBV28, the J call TRBJ2-7; TRBD1 agrees at 9 bases. The CDR3 has 15 residues. With 2 bases clipped from V and 6 bases from J, the junction kept 8 bases outside the gene matches. Germline V gene lookup returns CDR1 MDHEN and CDR2 SYDVKM.

This chain links TRBV6-5 with TRBJ2-2; the match to TRBD1 covers 10 bases. This CDR3 contains 15 residues. In germline, CDR1 is MNHEY, CDR2 SVGAGI. V lost 5 bases to trimming and J lost 4 bases; unmatched junction nucleotides: 4. This chain's CDR3 is CASSKGQGRTGELFF. The DNA of the CDR3 is TGTGCCAGCAGTAAGGGACAGGGGCGCACCGGGGAGCTGTTTTTT.

This clone showed up just a few times. The rearrangement uses TRBV6-5 and TRBJ1-2; D is unclear. The ends were cut back, 8 bases at V and 7 bases at J, with 23 bases in the middle. Germline CDR1 is MNHEY and CDR2 is SVGAGI. The CDR3 covers 15 residues. In DNA, the CDR3 is TGTGCCAGCGGGGAGAGGGCCCGGAAGGTATTTGGCTACACCTTC. Translated, it gives CASGERARKVFGYTF.

Regarding this clone: The same CDR3 can be traced to other DNA sequences in this sample. The chain employs TRBV7-2 and TRBJ1-5; tentatively, D is TRBD1 (6 bases). CDR1 SGHTA and CDR2 FQGNSA come from the germline V gene. Trimming cost V 6 bases and J 0 bases, with 12 bases left between them. The CDR3 has 15 amino acids. The CDR3 bases are TGTGCCAGCAGTCCCGGGACATATAGCAATCAGCCCCAGCATTTT. It translates to CASSPGTYSNQPQHF.

The rearrangement uses TRBV3-1 (or the pseudogene TRBV3-2) and TRBJ2-7, with 11 bases identical to TRBD2. J lost 9 bases, V lost 3 bases, and 10 bases had no gene match. Germline loops: CDR1 LGHDT, CDR2 YNNKEL (reference sequence). This CDR3 is 15 amino acids long. The CDR3 nucleotides read TGTGCCAGCAGCCAGCAGACTAGCGGGAACTTAGCGCAGTACTTC. This codes for CASSQQTSGNLAQYF.

The rearrangement uses TRBV7-8 and TRBJ1-4, with D hard to call. The V end lost 2 bases, the J end lost 9 bases, and 13 bases lay between the germline ends. Germline CDR1 and CDR2: SGHVS and FQNEAQ. CDR3 length: 14 amino acids. CDR3 region: CASSLSHGSKKLFF. The CDR3 DNA follows: TGTGCCAGCAGCTTAAGTCACGGTTCGAAAAAACTGTTTTTT.

This chain joins TRBV5-1 and TRBJ1-1; D might be TRBD1 (6 bases). The CDR3 loop spans 14 amino acids. Germline CDR1 is SGHRS and CDR2 is YFSETQ. Trimming shortened V by 4 bases and J by 0 bases, and 10 bases separated the two germline ends. CDR3 sequence: CASSQTGLNTEAFF. The CDR3 DNA reads as TGCGCCAGCAGCCAGACAGGCTTGAACACTGAAGCTTTCTTT.

The rearrangement links TRBV10-2 to TRBJ2-7; maybe TRBD1 (5 bases). This CDR3 spans 12 amino acids. Looked up from germline, CDR1 is WSHSY and CDR2 is SAAADI. V lost 8 bases, J lost 2 bases, and 10 bases lay in between. CDR3 nucleotides: TGCGCCAGCGATGGACAAACCTACGAGCAGTACTTC. It is translated as CASDGQTYEQYF.

The chain combines TRBV12-3 or TRBV12-4 with TRBJ1-6, with D perhaps matching TRBD1 (6 bases). Trimming pared 7 bases from V and 6 bases from J, leaving 10 bases between. The CDR3 is 13 amino acids. CDR3 DNA: TGTGCCAGCACCAGACAGGCTAATTCACCCCTCCACTTT. The encoded protein is CASTRQANSPLHF.

The chain joins TRBV7-2 to TRBJ2-7; TRBD1 matches 8 bases. There are 14 residues in the CDR3. J was trimmed by 3 bases and V by 4 bases; bases with no gene match: 5. In germline, CDR1 is SGHTA, CDR2 FQGNSA. This chain's CDR3 is CASSSQGAIYEQYF. The CDR3 bases are TGTGCCAGCAGCTCTCAGGGGGCGATCTACGAGCAGTACTTC.

The chain couples TRBV3-1 (or the pseudogene TRBV3-2) to TRBJ1-1; D gene uncertain. This CDR3 is built from 11 residues. Germline lookup yields CDR1 LGHDT and CDR2 YNNKEL (reference sequence). The V gene lost 3 bases and the J gene lost 6 bases, with 5 bases spanning the gap. CDR3 amino acids: CASSQAAEAFF. CDR3 DNA: TGTGCCAGCAGCCAGGCGGCTGAAGCTTTCTTT.

The V and J genes are TRBV27 and TRBJ2-2; TRBD2 is a possible D gene (5 bases). This CDR3 spans 15 amino acids. In germline, CDR1 is MNHEY, CDR2 SMNVEV (reference sequence). V lost 3 bases and J lost 0, with 8 bases in between. CDR3 in DNA: TGTGCCAGCAGTTTTTGGGGAGCGAACACCGGGGAGCTGTTTTTT. As protein: CASSFWGANTGELFF.

This chain connects TRBV28 to TRBJ1-6; 9 bases align to TRBD1. The J segment lost 9 bases and the V segment lost 6 bases, leaving 6 bases of the junction unmatched. Germline CDR1 reads MDHEN; CDR2 reads SYDVKM. The CDR3 contains 14 residues. CDR3: CASSPGQGFSPLHF. The CDR3 DNA is TGTGCCAGCAGCCCGGGACAGGGTTTTTCACCCCTCCACTTT.

The chain links TRBV27 to TRBJ1-1, with 12 bases matching TRBD1. CDR1 and CDR2 from the germline V gene are MNHEY and SMNVEV (reference sequence). The V and J ends lost 5 bases and 1 base, in that order; junction bases with no gene match: 8. This CDR3 contains 17 residues. The CDR3 sequence: CASSLSPGQGANTEAFF. DNA of the CDR3: TGTGCCAGCAGTCTTAGTCCGGGACAGGGGGCGAACACTGAAGCTTTCTTT.

The chain recombines TRBV12-3 or TRBV12-4 with TRBJ1-2, with a weak D call TRBD1 (6 bases). The CDR3 covers 12 residues. The germline V and J ends were trimmed by 5 bases and 4 bases, with 8 bases remaining between them. The DNA of the CDR3 is TGTGCCAGCAGTCAGGACAGCTATGGCTACACCTTC. Its protein is CASSQDSYGYTF.

This chain joins TRBV3-1 (or the pseudogene TRBV3-2) and TRBJ1-2; D is perhaps TRBD1 (5 bases). Trimming cost V 5 bases and J 4 bases, with 11 bases left between them. Germline CDR1 reads LGHDT; CDR2 reads YNNKEL (reference sequence). The length of the CDR3 is 13 residues. The CDR3 region is CASSSGHLYGYTF. The CDR3 DNA sequence: TGTGCCAGCAGCTCCGGACACCTCTATGGCTACACCTTC.

The chain carries TRBV5-8 and TRBJ1-5, with D perhaps matching TRBD1 (6 bases). V lost 4 bases and J lost 0, with 11 bases in between. Germline CDR1 is SGHTS and CDR2 is YDEGEE. The CDR3 runs 15 residues. The CDR3 sequence is CASSRQVTSNQPQHF. Written as DNA, the CDR3 is TGTGCCAGCAGCCGACAGGTGACTAGCAATCAGCCCCAGCATTTT.

The chain is built from TRBV4-2 and TRBJ1-2; D possibly corresponds to TRBD1 (5 bases). Looked up from germline, CDR1 is LGHNA and CDR2 is YNFKEQ. V was shortened by 4 bases and J by 1 base, with 19 bases between the two germline ends. The CDR3 runs 17 residues. Here the CDR3 reads CASSPTQTVVVNYGYTF. DNA for the CDR3: TGTGCCAGCAGCCCGACCCAGACAGTGGTGGTTAACTATGGCTACACCTTC.

A single count supports this clone. The gene calls are TRBV19 and TRBJ1-2; perhaps TRBD1 as D (5 bases). The ends were cut back, 3 bases at V and 4 bases at J, with 12 bases in the middle. Germline V gene data show CDR1 as LNHDA and CDR2 as SQIVND (reference sequence). The CDR3 is 14 amino acids. The CDR3 DNA sequence: TGTGCCAGTAGTATCACGACAGCTCTCTATGGCTACACCTTC. It yields the protein CASSITTALYGYTF.

The chain employs TRBV11-2 and TRBJ1-1; no clear D. Germline CDR1 reads SGHAT; CDR2 reads FQNNGV. The CDR3 contains 16 residues. V lost 0 bases and J 2 bases, leaving 13 bases between the germline ends. The CDR3 region is CASSLDFAIPNTEAFF. DNA for the CDR3: TGTGCCAGCAGCTTAGATTTTGCTATCCCAAACACTGAAGCTTTCTTT.

There are a few counts of this clone. The chain uses TRBV5-1 and TRBJ1-2, with 8 bases aligning to TRBD1. Germline trimming cut 2 bases from V and 5 bases from J; bases unmatched to any gene: 2. The CDR3 is 13 amino acids. The germline CDR1 and CDR2 sequences are SGHRS and YFSETQ. CDR3 in amino acids: CASSLGTGYGYTF. CDR3 nucleotide sequence: TGCGCCAGCAGCTTAGGGACAGGATATGGCTACACCTTC.

The CDR3 coding sequence is TGTGCCAGCTCACAGCGTGGCACTGAAGCTTTCTTT. Its protein is CASSQRGTEAFF. The chain uses TRBV18 and TRBJ1-1, with D unclear. The germline V gene has CDR1 KGHSH and CDR2 LQKENI. The CDR3 totals 12 residues. V lost 4 bases and J 4 bases, leaving 7 bases between the germline ends.

The chain couples TRBV6-5 to TRBJ2-3; 7 bases align to TRBD1. Germline assignment: CDR1 MNHEY and CDR2 SVGAGI. This CDR3 comprises 15 residues. The ends lost 0 bases at V and 2 bases at J; junction bases unmatched: 2. CDR3 region: CASSYSTGITDTQYF. DNA for the CDR3: TGTGCCAGCAGTTACTCGACAGGGATCACAGATACGCAGTATTTT.